This T cell receptor beta chain was identified in a study of CD8+ T cells in alopecia areata. Study details: Treatment of the treated patients consisted of oral tofacitinib, 5 to 10 mg twice daily.

Following RNA extraction, reverse transcription yielded cDNA that acted as the sequencing template. Assay used: immunoSEQ multiplex PCR; TCRdb lists only in-frame clones, some missing. This table has around 200,000 clones, 53% appearing once. The CDR3 length is 13 residues. Trimming took 6 bases from V and 5 from J; bases not matched to a gene: 4. Germline lookup yields CDR1 MNHEY and CDR2 SVGAGI. The treatment denotes: oral pan-JAK inhibitor, 5-10 mg twice daily. Study-level findings and limits: Scalp and blood retained many expanded lesional clones during tofacitinib. Higher clonality and more expanded CD8+ clones appeared in lesional than normal scalp. Scalp clonality and expanded CD8+ clones among the top 100 were significantly decreased by tofacitinib.

There are a few counts of this clone. The antigen is undetermined. The clonotype originates from a human donor with alopecia areata. The specimen comprised CD8+ T cells sorted from blood, sampled at week 24, from a patient treated with tofacitinib. The chain is built from TRBV6-5 and TRBJ2-7; 10 nucleotides align to TRBD2. DNA of the CDR3: TGTGCCAGCAGGGCTAGCGGGGGCAACGAGCAGTACTTC. It yields the protein CASRASGGNEQYF.